This is a list of T cell receptor beta chains from one sample in a study of vaccination and CD4 T cells after COVID-19. Antigens for these TCRs are unknown. TCRdb analysed the PCR reads with MiXCR anew, one entry per CDR3 protein. The table records approximately 11,000 distinct CDR3 sequences, 37% of them present only once. Material for sequencing was CD4+ T cells from blood, cultured in vitro. The receptors shown here come from a human donor in good health. The conserved cysteine and the conserved F or W are not part of the CDR3 here. Rows may omit the clone size; those that give it use once, few, many or a size class.

cdr3_length: 13; clone_size: -; v_call: TRBV19; j_call: TRBJ2-1; cdr3_aa: ASRLTSGAYNEQF
cdr3_length: 12; clone_size: -; v_call: TRBV28; j_call: TRBJ1-2; cdr3_aa: ASSLRPSFYGYT
cdr3_length: 12; clone_size: -; v_call: TRBV6-1; j_call: TRBJ2-7; cdr3_aa: ASSQRGTPYEQY
cdr3_length: 12; clone_size: -; v_call: TRBV7-3; j_call: TRBJ1-2; cdr3_aa: ASSSGPTNYGYT
cdr3_length: 12; clone_size: -; v_call: TRBV7-9; j_call: TRBJ1-4; cdr3_aa: ASSLVGRDEKLF
cdr3_length: 14; clone_size: -; v_call: TRBV27; j_call: TRBJ2-1; cdr3_aa: ASSLKWAGGYNEQF
cdr3_length: 10; clone_size: -; v_call: TRBV6-1; j_call: TRBJ1-1; cdr3_aa: ASSPGGTEAF
cdr3_length: 11; clone_size: -; v_call: TRBV10-3; j_call: TRBJ2-7; cdr3_aa: AISGTSDHEQY
cdr3_length: 12; clone_size: few; v_call: TRBV20-1; j_call: TRBJ1-3; cdr3_aa: SARAGPLTNTIY
cdr3_length: 14; clone_size: -; v_call: TRBV4-1; j_call: TRBJ1-5; cdr3_aa: ASSHLTGKGTQPQH
cdr3_length: 11; clone_size: -; v_call: TRBV7-8; j_call: TRBJ1-2; cdr3_aa: ASSHRLNYGYT
cdr3_length: 10; clone_size: -; v_call: TRBV19; j_call: TRBJ1-5; cdr3_aa: ASSNLRQPQH
cdr3_length: 15; clone_size: few; v_call: TRBV20-1; j_call: TRBJ2-5; cdr3_aa: SATREGLQMYQETQY
cdr3_length: 16; clone_size: few; v_call: TRBV4-2; j_call: TRBJ2-3; cdr3_aa: ASSAGTSGLVGGDTQY
cdr3_length: 12; clone_size: few; v_call: TRBV20-1; j_call: TRBJ2-3; cdr3_aa: SARDGVIGDTQY
cdr3_length: 14; clone_size: -; v_call: TRBV6-1; j_call: TRBJ2-7; cdr3_aa: ASSEWQGSAGGEQY
cdr3_length: 12; clone_size: few; v_call: TRBV25-1; j_call: TRBJ2-5; cdr3_aa: ASSVSGPQETQY
cdr3_length: 14; clone_size: -; v_call: TRBV4-2; j_call: TRBJ1-2; cdr3_aa: ASSQDRGKSNYGYT
cdr3_length: 9; clone_size: -; v_call: TRBV28; j_call: TRBJ1-2; cdr3_aa: ALSTGSGYT
cdr3_length: 12; clone_size: -; v_call: TRBV7-2; j_call: TRBJ2-1; cdr3_aa: ASSLDGGDNEQF
cdr3_length: 16; clone_size: -; v_call: TRBV6-1; j_call: TRBJ2-1; cdr3_aa: ASNSLGTSGRVGDEQF
cdr3_length: 15; clone_size: -; v_call: TRBV2; j_call: TRBJ2-5; cdr3_aa: ASSESRTSGLQETQY
cdr3_length: 11; clone_size: -; v_call: TRBV18; j_call: TRBJ2-5; cdr3_aa: ASSPPRGETQY
cdr3_length: 11; clone_size: few; v_call: TRBV19; j_call: TRBJ1-5; cdr3_aa: ASRDRGDQPQH
cdr3_length: 13; clone_size: -; v_call: TRBV10-3; j_call: TRBJ1-1; cdr3_aa: AISESRTQGAEAF
cdr3_length: 11; clone_size: few; v_call: TRBV6-1; j_call: TRBJ2-5; cdr3_aa: ASSPDLVKTQY
cdr3_length: 14; clone_size: -; v_call: TRBV15; j_call: TRBJ2-7; cdr3_aa: ATSAIIRDPRGEQY
cdr3_length: 11; clone_size: few; v_call: TRBV20-1; j_call: TRBJ2-7; cdr3_aa: SARTRGFYEQY
cdr3_length: 14; clone_size: -; v_call: TRBV19; j_call: TRBJ1-6; cdr3_aa: ASQRGTGDWVSPLH
cdr3_length: 10; clone_size: -; v_call: TRBV30; j_call: TRBJ2-7; cdr3_aa: AWSGEVFEQY
cdr3_length: 12; clone_size: few; v_call: TRBV21-1; j_call: TRBJ2-3; cdr3_aa: ASTTMTSTDTQY
cdr3_length: 14; clone_size: -; v_call: TRBV6-1; j_call: TRBJ2-1; cdr3_aa: ATKILGLAGEGEQF